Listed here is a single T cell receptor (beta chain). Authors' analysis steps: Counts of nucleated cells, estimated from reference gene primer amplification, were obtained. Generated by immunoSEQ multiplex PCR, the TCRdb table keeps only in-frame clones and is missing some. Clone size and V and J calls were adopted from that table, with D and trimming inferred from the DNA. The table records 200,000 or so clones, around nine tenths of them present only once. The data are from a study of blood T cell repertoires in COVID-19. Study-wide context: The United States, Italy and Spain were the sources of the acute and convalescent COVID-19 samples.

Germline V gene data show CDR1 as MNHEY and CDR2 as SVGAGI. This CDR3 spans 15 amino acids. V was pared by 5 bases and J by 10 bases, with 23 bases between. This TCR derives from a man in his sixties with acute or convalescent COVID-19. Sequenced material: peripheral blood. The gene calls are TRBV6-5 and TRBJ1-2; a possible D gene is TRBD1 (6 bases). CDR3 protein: CASSKFGGPLIVYTF. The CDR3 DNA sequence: TGTGCCAGCAGTAAATTTGGGGGCCCCCTCATCGTCTACACCTTC.